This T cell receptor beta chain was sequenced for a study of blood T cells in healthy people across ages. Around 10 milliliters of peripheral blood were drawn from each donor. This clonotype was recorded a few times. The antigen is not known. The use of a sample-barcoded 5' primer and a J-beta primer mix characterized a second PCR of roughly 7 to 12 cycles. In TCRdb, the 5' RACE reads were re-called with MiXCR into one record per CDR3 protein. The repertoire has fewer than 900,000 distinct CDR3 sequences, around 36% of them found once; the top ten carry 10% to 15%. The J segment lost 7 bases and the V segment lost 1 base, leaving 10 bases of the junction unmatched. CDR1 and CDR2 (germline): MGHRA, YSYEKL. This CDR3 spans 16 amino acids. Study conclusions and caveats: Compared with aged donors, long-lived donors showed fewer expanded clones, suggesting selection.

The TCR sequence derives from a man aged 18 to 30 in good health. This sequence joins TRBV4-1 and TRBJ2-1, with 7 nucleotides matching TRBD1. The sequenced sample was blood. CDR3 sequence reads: CASSQAYGTVRNEQFF. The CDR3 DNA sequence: TGCGCCAGCAGCCAAGCCTACGGGACAGTCAGAAATGAGCAGTTCTTC.